The 29 T cell receptor beta chains given below trace back to one sample, sequenced in a study of persistence of HIV-infected CD4 T cells. The libraries were made with immunoSEQ version 4 in survey mode. The table came from immunoSEQ multiplex PCR; TCRdb's copy has only in-frame clones and leaves some out. This sample has fewer than 40,000 clones, with roughly 82% found just once. Stimulation used 8 to 10 ug/mL lysate from CMV-infected fibroblasts. Sorted nonresponding memory CD4+ T cells were CD40L-negative, CD69-negative, CD45RO-high. These TCRs' antigens remain unknown. Sequencing used CD4+ T cells sorted from PBMCs after approximately 19-hour stimulation, obtained from a patient who received antiretroviral therapy. These receptors came from an adult woman with HIV who was CMV-seropositive.

The genes are TRBV7-2 and TRBJ1-1; the match to TRBD1 covers 7 bases. Per the germline V gene, CDR1 is SGHTA and CDR2 is FQGNSA. The CDR3 is made up of 13 amino acids. The ends lost 5 bases at V and 1 base at J; junction bases unmatched: 1. As DNA, the CDR3 is TGTGCCAGCAGCAGGGACAGGAACACTGAAGCTTTCTTT. Its protein product is CASSRDRNTEAFF.

The chain joins TRBV4-3 to TRBJ2-3; D not certain. This CDR3 has 13 residues. Trimming removed 3 bases at V and 6 bases at J, with 10 bases between. The germline V gene has CDR1 LGHNA and CDR2 YSLEER. The DNA for the CDR3 is TGCGCCAGCAGCCACCCCTCCCAGGATACGCAGTATTTT. Translated: CASSHPSQDTQYF.

V and J are TRBV30 and TRBJ2-3; possibly TRBD2 for D (6 bases). The CDR3 is 16 residues long. Trimming stripped 3 bases from V and 6 bases from J, with 22 bases between. Germline V CDR1 and CDR2: GTSNPN, SVGIG (reference sequence). CDR3: CAWSVPGLSRGDTQYF. The CDR3, as DNA: TGTGCCTGGAGCGTCCCGGGACTTTCGAGAGGGGATACGCAGTATTTT.

On this clone itself: At one end, the junction sequence differs from germline, possibly due to a read error. This sample includes further DNA sequences coding for the same CDR3. The CDR3: CASSRTGEVWEKLFF. Here the CDR3 DNA reads TGCGCCAGCAGTCGGACAGGGGAGGTTTGGGAAAAACTGTTTTTT. The chain recombines TRBV27 with TRBJ1-4; 9 nucleotides align to TRBD1. Per the germline V gene, CDR1 is MNHEY and CDR2 is SMNVEV (reference sequence). The CDR3 is made up of 15 amino acids. The whole variable domain, filled in from reference TRBV27 and TRBJ1-4, reads EAQVTQNPRYLITVTGKKLTVTCSQNMNHEYMSWYRQDPGLGLRQIYYSMNVEVTDKGDVPEGYKVSRKEKRNFPLILESPSPNQTSLYFCASSRTGEVWEKLFFGSGTQLSVL.

The rearrangement joins TRBV2 to TRBJ2-3; D uncertain. This CDR3 spans 12 amino acids. The ends were cut back, 7 bases at V and 4 bases at J, with 9 bases in the middle. The germline V gene has CDR1 SNHLY and CDR2 FYNNEI. CDR3 DNA: TGTGCCAGCATGAGCGACTCAGATACGCAGTATTTT. Encoded protein: CASMSDSDTQYF. The whole variable domain, filled in from reference TRBV2 and TRBJ2-3, reads EPEVTQTPSHQVTQMGQEVILRCVPISNHLYFYWYRQILGQKVEFLVSFYNNEISEKSEIFDDQFSVERPDGSNFTLKIRSTKLEDSAMYFCASMSDSDTQYFGPGTRLTVL.

V gene TRBV12-3 or TRBV12-4 combines with J gene TRBJ2-5; D possibly corresponds to TRBD1 (6 bases). V lost 3 bases, J lost 4 bases, and 9 bases lay in between. CDR3 length: 13 residues. The CDR3 here is CASSFGQPETQYF. The CDR3 nucleotides are TGTGCCAGCAGTTTCGGACAGCCAGAGACCCAGTACTTC.

V is TRBV7-2 and J is TRBJ1-1, with no clear D. Trimming took off 3 bases at V and 5 bases at J, with 19 bases between the two ends. The CDR3 extends over 16 amino acids. Germline lookup yields CDR1 SGHTA and CDR2 FQGNSA. The CDR3 here is CASSLNGAQGLTEAFF. The DNA of the CDR3 is TGTGCCAGCAGCTTGAACGGAGCCCAAGGCTTGACTGAAGCTTTCTTT. The full variable domain, rest sourced from reference TRBV7-2 and TRBJ1-1, is GAGVSQSPSNKVTEKGKDVELRCDPISGHTALYWYRQSLGQGLEFLIYFQGNSAPDKSGLPSDRFSAERTGGSVSTLTIQRTQQEDSAVYLCASSLNGAQGLTEAFFGQGTRLTVV.

The V call is TRBV2, the J call TRBJ1-5; no clear D gene. Trimming left V 6 bases short and J 5 bases short, with 8 bases between. Germline CDR1 reads SNHLY; CDR2 reads FYNNEI. This CDR3 spans 12 amino acids. The CDR3 region has the DNA TGTGCCAGCAGCCAAGGGTATCAGCCCCAGCATTTT. It codes for CASSQGYQPQHF.

The chain employs TRBV10-3 and TRBJ2-3; D perhaps matches TRBD1 (5 bases). Trimming took off 7 bases at V and 0 bases at J, with 8 bases between the two ends. Germline V gene lookup returns CDR1 ENHRY and CDR2 SYGVKD. This CDR3 is 13 amino acids long. The CDR3 sequence is CAITAGSTDTQYF. CDR3 nucleotide sequence: TGTGCCATCACGGCAGGGAGCACAGATACGCAGTATTTT.

This chain uses TRBV3-1 (or the pseudogene TRBV3-2) with TRBJ1-1; maybe TRBD1 (5 bases). Per the germline V gene, CDR1 is LGHDT and CDR2 is YNNKEL (reference sequence). Trimming left V 4 bases short and J 3 bases short, with 18 bases between. The CDR3 spans 16 residues. The CDR3 region has the DNA TGTGCCAGCAGCCTGAAGGGTTCAGGGTTGCACACTGAAGCTTTCTTT. Amino acid sequence: CASSLKGSGLHTEAFF.

This chain joins TRBV4-1 and TRBJ2-3; maybe TRBD1 (6 bases). In germline, CDR1 is MGHRA, CDR2 YSYEKL. The V and J ends lost 4 bases and 4 bases respectively, with 12 bases between them. CDR3 length: 14 amino acids. CDR3: CASSLRQAADTQYF. DNA for the CDR3: TGCGCCAGCAGCCTACGACAGGCGGCAGATACGCAGTATTTT.

The V and J genes are TRBV29-1 and TRBJ2-3, with D maybe TRBD1 (6 bases). From germline, CDR1 is SQVTM and CDR2 ANQGSEA. The CDR3 runs to 15 residues. Trimming took off 5 bases at V and 3 bases at J, with 18 bases between the two ends. CDR3 loop: CSVRPPTGLTDTQYF. CDR3 in DNA: TGCAGCGTTCGCCCCCCGACAGGTCTAACAGATACGCAGTATTTT.

The chain couples TRBV28 to TRBJ1-5, with D possibly TRBD1 on 5 matching bases. Trimming shortened V by 2 bases and J by 4 bases, and 15 bases separated the two germline ends. CDR1 and CDR2 from the germline V gene are MDHEN and SYDVKM. The CDR3 is 16 amino acids. CDR3 sequence reads: CASSLSAGEGNQPQHF. The CDR3 DNA sequence: TGTGCCAGCAGTTTAAGTGCGGGCGAGGGGAATCAGCCCCAGCATTTT.

The chain employs TRBV5-1 and TRBJ1-2, with D possibly matching TRBD1 (6 bases). Germline CDR1 and CDR2: SGHRS and YFSETQ. This CDR3 contains 14 residues. Trimming shortened V by 0 bases and J by 2 bases, and 8 bases separated the two germline ends. DNA for the CDR3: TGCGCCAGCAGCTTGGGTGGACAGAACTATGGCTACACCTTC. It is translated as CASSLGGQNYGYTF. The variable domain in full, with the rest retrieved from reference TRBV5-1 and TRBJ1-2, is KAGVTQTPRYLIKTRGQQVTLSCSPISGHRSVSWYQQTPGQGLQFLFEYFSETQRNKGNFPGRFSGRQFSNSRSEMNVSTLELGDSALYLCASSLGGQNYGYTFGSGTRLTVV.

This sequence joins TRBV28 and TRBJ1-6; tentative D call: TRBD1 (5 bases). Per the germline V gene, CDR1 is MDHEN and CDR2 is SYDVKM. The CDR3 consists of 14 residues. With 8 bases removed from V and 14 bases from J, the gap between germline ends came to 22 bases. CDR3 amino acids: CASLDPMGVAALHF. As DNA, the CDR3 is TGTGCCAGCTTGGACCCTATGGGGGTAGCGGCCCTCCACTTT.

The CDR3 DNA sequence: TGTGCCAGCAGTCTCCTGACAGGCCCCTACGAGCAGTACTTC. As protein: CASSLLTGPYEQYF. The chain couples TRBV27 to TRBJ2-7; D perhaps matches TRBD1 (6 bases). With 5 bases removed from V and 2 bases from J, the gap between germline ends came to 13 bases. This CDR3 contains 14 residues. Per germline, CDR1 MNHEY and CDR2 SMNVEV (reference sequence).

CDR3 DNA sequence: TGTGCCAGCAGCTTAACGGGGACCACCGGGGAGCTGTTTTTT. It yields the protein CASSLTGTTGELFF. This chain connects TRBV7-3 to TRBJ2-2; D tentatively fits TRBD1 or TRBD2 (5 bases each). Germline values: CDR1 SGHTA, CDR2 FQGTGA. The V gene lost 0 bases and the J gene lost 4 bases, with 6 bases spanning the gap. The CDR3 sequence is 14 residues long.

The chain joins TRBV19 to TRBJ2-7; D is unclear. V shed 5 bases and J shed 5 bases, with 10 bases lying between them. This CDR3 has 12 residues. Germline values: CDR1 LNHDA, CDR2 SQIVND (reference sequence). DNA of the CDR3: TGTGCCAGTAGTCTATGGGGTGACGAGCAGTACTTC. As protein: CASSLWGDEQYF.

This chain uses TRBV5-5 with TRBJ2-6; the D is unclear. The V gene lost 0 bases and the J gene lost 4 bases, with 8 bases spanning the gap. This CDR3 has 15 amino acids. The germline V gene encodes CDR1 SGHKS and CDR2 YYEKEE (reference sequence). The CDR3 DNA sequence: TGTGCCAGCAGCTTGGAAGGTGCCGGGGCCAACGTCCTGACTTTC. Translating gives CASSLEGAGANVLTF.

V usage is TRBV11-3 and J usage is TRBJ1-1; D gene unclear. The ends were cut back, 1 base at V and 5 bases at J, with 8 bases in the middle. The CDR3 is 13 amino acids. Germline CDR1 reads SGHNT; CDR2 reads YENEEA. The CDR3 DNA reads TGTGCCAGCAGCTTAGGGAGAGAGACTGAAGCTTTCTTT. Protein: CASSLGRETEAFF.

The rearrangement uses TRBV28 and TRBJ1-4; no definite D call. Germline assignment: CDR1 MDHEN and CDR2 SYDVKM. V lost 6 bases, J lost 6 bases, and 14 bases lay in between. CDR3 size: 14 residues. CDR3 residues: CASSPYGIDEKLFF. In DNA form, the CDR3 reads TGTGCCAGCAGCCCGTATGGGATTGATGAAAAACTGTTTTTT. The complete variable domain, with remaining parts taken from reference TRBV28 and TRBJ1-4, reads DVKVTQSSRYLVKRTGEKVFLECVQDMDHENMFWYRQDPGLGLRLIYFSYDVKMKEKGDIPEGYSVSREKKERFSLILESASTNQTSMYLCASSPYGIDEKLFFGSGTQLSVL.

This clone was counted only a few times. V usage is TRBV11-3 and J usage is TRBJ1-1; 9 bases match TRBD1. The CDR3 contains 17 residues. Per the germline V gene, CDR1 is SGHNT and CDR2 is YENEEA. After removal of 5 bases from V and 0 bases from J, the junction contained 10 bases not matched to a gene. The CDR3 DNA sequence: TGTGCCAGCAGCCCCCGGGACAGGGCAAATTTGAACACTGAAGCTTTCTTT. Translation: CASSPRDRANLNTEAFF.

The chain couples TRBV12-3 or TRBV12-4 to TRBJ1-1; D remains ambiguous. V lost 5 bases and J lost 11, with 12 bases in between. This CDR3 region has 11 residues. CDR3 coding DNA: TGTGCCAGCAGTCCTTTAATGGGGGCTTTCTTT. It is translated as CASSPLMGAFF.

About this clone: The same CDR3 arises from other DNA sequences in this sample as well. The rearrangement uses TRBV14 and TRBJ2-5; D call uncertain. V lost 1 base to trimming and J lost 5 bases, with 11 bases between them. This CDR3 region has 14 residues. CDR1 is SGHDN, CDR2 FVKESK, per germline. CDR3 in amino acids: CASSQGARSETQYF. The CDR3 DNA follows: TGTGCCAGCAGCCAAGGAGCAAGGTCGGAGACCCAGTACTTC.

CDR3 region: CAISDGQQGNQPQHF. Here the CDR3 DNA reads TGTGCCATCAGTGATGGGCAACAAGGCAATCAGCCCCAGCATTTT. The chain carries TRBV10-3 and TRBJ1-5; D gene uncertain. The CDR3 spans 15 residues. Germline CDR1 reads ENHRY; CDR2 reads SYGVKD. V was clipped by 3 bases and J by 2 bases, with 11 bases between them.

The rearrangement links TRBV7-8 to TRBJ1-1, with 7 bases that match TRBD1. This CDR3 region has 15 residues. V was clipped by 5 bases and J by 2 bases; unmatched bases: 8. From germline, CDR1 is SGHVS and CDR2 FQNEAQ. CDR3 loop: CASSEGQKLNTEAFF. Here the CDR3 DNA reads TGTGCCAGCAGCGAGGGACAGAAGTTAAACACTGAAGCTTTCTTT.

The chain links TRBV7-6 to TRBJ1-1, with D unclear. This CDR3 is 15 amino acids long. CDR1 is SGHVS, CDR2 FNYEAQ, per germline. The germline V and J ends were trimmed by 1 base and 4 bases, with 13 bases remaining between them. For the CDR3, the DNA is TGTGCCAGCAGCTTAGATGGGGTTGGCGGCACTGAAGCTTTCTTT. As protein: CASSLDGVGGTEAFF.

This chain uses TRBV7-8 with TRBJ2-1; TRBD1 matches 10 bases. This CDR3 has 16 residues. J was trimmed by 2 bases and V by 2 bases; bases with no gene match: 3. CDR1 SGHVS and CDR2 FQNEAQ come from the germline V gene. CDR3 residues: CASSLIGTGAYNEQFF. The CDR3 DNA reads TGTGCCAGCAGCTTAATTGGGACAGGGGCCTACAATGAGCAGTTCTTC.

V usage is TRBV7-9 and J usage is TRBJ1-4, with D tentatively TRBD1 (6 bases). Trimming shortened V by 5 bases and J by 7 bases, and 20 bases separated the two germline ends. Germline-derived CDR1 and CDR2 are SEHNR and FQNEAQ (reference sequence). The CDR3 length is 16 residues. CDR3 loop: CASSPSRRGAVEKLFF. In DNA, the CDR3 is TGTGCCAGCAGCCCGAGCCGGAGGGGGGCTGTTGAAAAACTGTTTTTT.